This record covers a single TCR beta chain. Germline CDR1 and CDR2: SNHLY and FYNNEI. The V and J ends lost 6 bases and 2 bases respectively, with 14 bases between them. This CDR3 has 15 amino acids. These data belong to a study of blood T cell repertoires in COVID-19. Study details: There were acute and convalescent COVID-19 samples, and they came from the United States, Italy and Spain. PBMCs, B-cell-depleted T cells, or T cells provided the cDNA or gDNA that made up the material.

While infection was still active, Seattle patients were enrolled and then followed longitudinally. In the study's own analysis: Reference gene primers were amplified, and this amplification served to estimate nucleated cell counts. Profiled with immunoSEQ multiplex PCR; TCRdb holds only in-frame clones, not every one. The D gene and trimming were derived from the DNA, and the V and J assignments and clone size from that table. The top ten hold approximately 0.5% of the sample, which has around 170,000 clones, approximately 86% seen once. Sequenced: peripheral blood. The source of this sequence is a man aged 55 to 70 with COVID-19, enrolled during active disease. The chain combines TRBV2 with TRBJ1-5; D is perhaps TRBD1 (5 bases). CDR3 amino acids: CASSLQGLGNQPQHF. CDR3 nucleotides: TGTGCCAGCAGCCTGCAGGGTCTGGGCAATCAGCCCCAGCATTTT.